The next 4 T cell receptor beta chains were all read from a single sample in a study of cytomegalovirus exposure and HLA in healthy donors. The primer mix had 60 Vbeta and 13 Jbeta primers. Clones were sequenced by immunoSEQ multiplex PCR, and TCRdb holds only the in-frame ones, with some missing. The table records approximately 210,000 clones, roughly 82% of them present only once. The material sequenced was PBMCs. Every receptor here comes from a man between 35 and 55 years old in good health and CMV-seropositive.

This clone was detected a few times. The CDR3 coding sequence is TGTGCCAGCAGCTTAGGCGTGACACGGGAGGCAGATACGCAGTATTTT. Amino acid sequence: CASSLGVTREADTQYF. The V call is TRBV11-2, the J call TRBJ2-3; TRBD2 matches at 7 bases. The CDR3 length is 16 residues. The V gene end was trimmed by 1 base and the J gene end by 4 bases; junction bases not matched to a gene: 8. CDR1 and CDR2 (germline): SGHAT, FQNNGV.

CDR3: CASSRLAANNEQFF. The CDR3 nucleotides read TGTGCCAGCAGTAGACTAGCGGCAAACAATGAGCAGTTCTTC. J is TRBJ2-1 and V is TRBV27, with TRBD2 matching over 9 bases. CDR3 size: 14 residues. The germline CDR1 and CDR2 sequences are MNHEY and SMNVEV (reference sequence). Unmatched junction bases numbered 4, after V lost 5 bases and J lost 5 bases.

The chain combines TRBV15 with TRBJ1-3; no reliable D call. The CDR3 spans 16 residues. V lost 2 bases to trimming and J lost 0 bases, with 11 bases between them. Germline V gene sequence: CDR1 LNHNV, CDR2 YYDKDF (reference sequence). The CDR3 loop reads CATSRPQLSSGNTIYF. The CDR3 DNA is TGTGCCACCAGCAGACCCCAATTGAGCTCTGGAAACACCATATATTTT.

J is TRBJ2-7 and V is TRBV27, with D possibly TRBD1 on 7 matching bases. The CDR3 loop spans 15 amino acids. Germline CDR1 and CDR2: MNHEY and SMNVEV (reference sequence). V was trimmed by 4 bases and J by 6 bases, leaving 19 bases between them. In nucleotides, the CDR3 is TGTGCCAGCAGTTGGGCAGGGGGGCTAGGACGCGAGCAGTACTTC. This sequence encodes CASSWAGGLGREQYF.